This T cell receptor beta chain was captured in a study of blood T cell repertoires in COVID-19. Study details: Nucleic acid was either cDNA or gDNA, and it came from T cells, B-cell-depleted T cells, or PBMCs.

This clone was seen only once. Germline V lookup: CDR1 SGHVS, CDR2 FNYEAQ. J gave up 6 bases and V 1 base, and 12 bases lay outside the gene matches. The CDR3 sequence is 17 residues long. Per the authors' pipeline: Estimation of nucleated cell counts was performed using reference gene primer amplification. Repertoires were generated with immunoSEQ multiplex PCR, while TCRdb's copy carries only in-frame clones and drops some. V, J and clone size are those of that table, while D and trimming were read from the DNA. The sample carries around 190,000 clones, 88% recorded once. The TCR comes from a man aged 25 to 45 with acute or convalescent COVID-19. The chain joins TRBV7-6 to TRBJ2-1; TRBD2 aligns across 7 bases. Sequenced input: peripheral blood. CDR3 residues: CASSLGIGLAEFNEQFF. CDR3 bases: TGTGCCAGCAGCTTAGGAATTGGGCTAGCGGAGTTCAATGAGCAGTTCTTC.